The rows below give T cell receptor beta chains drawn from one sample of a study of T-cell reconstitution after alpha-beta-depleted transplantation in children. From the PCR reads, TCRdb called clonotypes with MiXCR, one entry per CDR3 protein. The sample lists 450,000 to 600,000 distinct CDR3 sequences, 10% to 13% occurring once. The sequenced sample was PBMCs, obtained before TCRalphabeta/CD19-depleted stem cell transplant. These receptors were obtained from a child aged 2 to 15 with inherited bone marrow failure, due to receive a stem cell transplant. Each CDR3 is given with its conserved first and last residue. Fields, in order: CDR3 DNA, CDR3 protein, clone size, D gene, V gene, J gene. A D gene is named only where the DNA matches it firmly. Clone size, where shown, is once, few, many, or a class for clones that have expanded.

TGTGCCAGCAGCTCAAGGGTAGCGGAAGCTTTCTTT	CASSSRVAEAFF	many	-	TRBV6-5	TRBJ1-1
TGTGCCAGCAGGGGAGGAGGGTTCGCTGAAGCTTTCTTT	CASRGGGFAEAFF	-	-	TRBV27	TRBJ1-1
TGTGCCAGCAGCTATGGGAACACCGGGGAGCTGTTTTTT	CASSYGNTGELFF	many	-	TRBV27	TRBJ2-2
TGCAGTGCTAGAGGTGGCAACACTGAAGCTTTCTTT	CSARGGNTEAFF	many	-	TRBV20-1	TRBJ1-1
TGTGCCAGCAGCTTCATTTCAACCGGGGATGGGGGCTATGGCTACACCTTC	CASSFISTGDGGYGYTF	-	-	TRBV5-4	TRBJ1-2
TGCAGTGCTACCCATCCCCTGAACACCGGGGAGCTGTTTTTT	CSATHPLNTGELFF	many	-	TRBV20-1	TRBJ2-2
TGTGCCAGCAGCCCGGTGCTAGCGGGCCCGACAGCCAAAAACATTCAGTACTTC	CASSPVLAGPTAKNIQYF	-	TRBD2	TRBV11-1	TRBJ2-4
TGTGCCAGCAGTACCATAAACACAGATACGCAGTATTTT	CASSTINTDTQYF	many	-	TRBV7-8	TRBJ2-3
TGTGCCAGCAGCCGACAAACCGGGGCCGAGTCAGAGACCCAGTACTTC	CASSRQTGAESETQYF	few	-	TRBV7-2	TRBJ2-5
TGTGCCAGCAGTATGATCTTGCAAGAGACCCAGTACTTC	CASSMILQETQYF	many	-	TRBV12-3/TRBV12-4	TRBJ2-5
TGTGCCAGCAGCTTCGGACTAGCGGGGTCCCTTTTGTCGTTCGGGACCCAGTACTTC	CASSFGLAGSLLSFGTQYF	many	TRBD2	TRBV7-8	TRBJ2-5
TGTGCCAGCAGTTTATCGGGACTAGCGGGAGAATGGTACGAGCAGTACTTC	CASSLSGLAGEWYEQYF	many	TRBD2	TRBV27	TRBJ2-7
TGCAGCGTTGAGGGACAGGACCGCTACGAGCAGTACTTC	CSVEGQDRYEQYF	many	TRBD1	TRBV29-1	TRBJ2-7
TGTGCCAGCAGCCTACTCGGGGGGTTTACGCAGCCCCAGCATTTT	CASSLLGGFTQPQHF	many	-	TRBV6-2/TRBV6-3	TRBJ1-5
TGTGCCAGCAGCCAAGGAGCGAGGACCAGCACCGGGGAGCTGTTTTTT	CASSQGARTSTGELFF	many	-	TRBV4-2	TRBJ2-2
TGCAGCGTTGGTCCTAGCGGGAGTGGCGGGGAGCTGTTTTTT	CSVGPSGSGGELFF	many	TRBD2	TRBV29-1	TRBJ2-2
TGCGCCAGCAGCCTAAAAAGAGGGCCTAATGAAAAACTGTTTTTT	CASSLKRGPNEKLFF	many	-	TRBV4-3	TRBJ1-4
TGTGCCAGTAGTATGGCCGAAATGGGACAGAGCTACGAGCAGTACTTC	CASSMAEMGQSYEQYF	-	TRBD1	TRBV19	TRBJ2-7
TGTGCCAGCAGCCAAGTCCGGGGCGCAGATACGCAGTATTTT	CASSQVRGADTQYF	many	-	TRBV3-1	TRBJ2-3
TGTGCCAGCAGTTTTACGGGGGTCTACGAGCAGTACTTC	CASSFTGVYEQYF	-	-	TRBV28	TRBJ2-7
TGTGCCTGGGGGAGGGGGGATACGCAGTATTTT	CAWGRGDTQYF	-	-	TRBV30	TRBJ2-3
TGTGCCAGCAGCACACTCGGGGGGAACGAGCAGTACTTC	CASSTLGGNEQYF	many	TRBD2	TRBV28	TRBJ2-7
TGTGCCAGCAGGCCCAGCCCCTCTGGGGCCAACGTCCTGACTTTC	CASRPSPSGANVLTF	-	-	TRBV7-1	TRBJ2-6
TGCGCCAGCAGCCAAGATTTAACGCCTTACAATGAGCAGTTCTTC	CASSQDLTPYNEQFF	few	-	TRBV4-1	TRBJ2-1
TGCAGTGCCACACAAAGGGGGTTAGAGACCCAGTACTTC	CSATQRGLETQYF	many	-	TRBV20-1	TRBJ2-5
TGTGCCAGCAGTTTGGGGGGAGGGACTGGAGGGGAGCAGTTCTTC	CASSLGGGTGGEQFF	many	TRBD2	TRBV12-3/TRBV12-4	TRBJ2-1
TGCGCCAGCAGCTCGGACTTAACCGGCTACACCTTC	CASSSDLTGYTF	many	-	TRBV5-1	TRBJ1-2
TGTGCCATCAGTGGGGACAGGCAGGGGGCCCCTGGCTACACCTTC	CAISGDRQGAPGYTF	many	TRBD1	TRBV10-3	TRBJ1-2
TGTGCCATCAGTGATAAGCAGGGTCGGGACGAGCAGTACTTC	CAISDKQGRDEQYF	many	-	TRBV10-3	TRBJ2-7
TGTGCCAGCTCCCAGACAGGGCCTGATCAGCCCCAGCATTTT	CASSQTGPDQPQHF	few	TRBD1	TRBV18	TRBJ1-5
TGCGCCAGCAGCCAGACAGACAGGGGAACCGTGAACACTGAAGCTTTCTTT	CASSQTDRGTVNTEAFF	-	TRBD1	TRBV4-1	TRBJ1-1